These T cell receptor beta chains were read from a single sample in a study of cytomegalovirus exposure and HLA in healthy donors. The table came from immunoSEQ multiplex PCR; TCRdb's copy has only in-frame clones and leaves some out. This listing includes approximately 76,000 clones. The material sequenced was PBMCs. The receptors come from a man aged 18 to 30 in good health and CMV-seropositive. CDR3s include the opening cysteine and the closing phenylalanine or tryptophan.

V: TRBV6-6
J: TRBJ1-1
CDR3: CASSSSGLLF

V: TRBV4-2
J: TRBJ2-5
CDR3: CASSQIPGGGKYQETQYF

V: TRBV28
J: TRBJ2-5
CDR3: CASSLGRQTQYF

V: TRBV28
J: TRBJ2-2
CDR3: CASSSRGLASNTGELFF

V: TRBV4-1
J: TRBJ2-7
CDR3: CASSQEERDSYEQYF

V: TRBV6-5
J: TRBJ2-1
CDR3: CASSPRLTTRDEQFF

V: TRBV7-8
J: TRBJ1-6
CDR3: CASSPQGYYNSPLHF

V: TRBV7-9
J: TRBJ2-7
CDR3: CASSSVSDRADEQYF

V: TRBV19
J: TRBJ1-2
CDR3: CASSSWTVNNYGYTF

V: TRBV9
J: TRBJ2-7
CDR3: CASSVRAGDSYEQYF

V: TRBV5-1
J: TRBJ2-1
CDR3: CASSLMRGGDEQFF